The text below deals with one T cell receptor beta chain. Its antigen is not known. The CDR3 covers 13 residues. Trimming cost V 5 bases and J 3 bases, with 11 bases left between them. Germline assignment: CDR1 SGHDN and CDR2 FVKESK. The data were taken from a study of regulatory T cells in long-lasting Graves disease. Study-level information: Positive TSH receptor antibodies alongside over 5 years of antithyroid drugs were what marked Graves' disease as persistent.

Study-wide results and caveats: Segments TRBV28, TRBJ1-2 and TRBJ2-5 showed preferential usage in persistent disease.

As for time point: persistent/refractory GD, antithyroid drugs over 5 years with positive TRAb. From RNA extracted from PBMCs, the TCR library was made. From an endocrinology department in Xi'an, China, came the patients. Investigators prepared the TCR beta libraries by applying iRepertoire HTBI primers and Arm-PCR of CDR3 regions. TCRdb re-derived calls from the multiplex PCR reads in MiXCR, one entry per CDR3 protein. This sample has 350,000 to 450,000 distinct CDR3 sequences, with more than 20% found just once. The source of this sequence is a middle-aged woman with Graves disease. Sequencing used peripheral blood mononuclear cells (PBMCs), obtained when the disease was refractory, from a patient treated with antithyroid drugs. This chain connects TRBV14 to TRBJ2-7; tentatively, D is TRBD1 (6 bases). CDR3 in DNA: TGTGCCAGCAGCGCCTCGACAGGCTACGAGCAGTACTTC. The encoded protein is CASSASTGYEQYF.